This entry describes one T cell receptor (beta chain). The table came from immunoSEQ multiplex PCR; TCRdb's copy has only in-frame clones and leaves some out. Of tens of thousands of clones listed, 80% to 90% are singletons. V gave up 0 bases and J gave up 0 bases, with 15 bases separating them. The CDR3 has 19 amino acids. Germline loops: CDR1 LNHNV, CDR2 YYDKDF (reference sequence). The sample originates from a study of OX40 agonist ivuxolimab in advanced cancers. Patients were excluded for autoimmune disease history or systemic immunosuppression. J is TRBJ2-6 and V is TRBV15; D uncertain. This sequence originates from an adult with an advanced solid tumor such as melanoma, head and neck, liver or kidney cancer. Source: CD4+ or CD8+ T cells sorted from blood, taken in a trial of the OX40 agonist ivuxolimab. The CDR3 DNA sequence: TGTGCCACCAGCAGAGATGTGGTCACACCTTACTCTGGGGCCAACGTCCTGACTTTC. Amino acids: CATSRDVVTPYSGANVLTF.